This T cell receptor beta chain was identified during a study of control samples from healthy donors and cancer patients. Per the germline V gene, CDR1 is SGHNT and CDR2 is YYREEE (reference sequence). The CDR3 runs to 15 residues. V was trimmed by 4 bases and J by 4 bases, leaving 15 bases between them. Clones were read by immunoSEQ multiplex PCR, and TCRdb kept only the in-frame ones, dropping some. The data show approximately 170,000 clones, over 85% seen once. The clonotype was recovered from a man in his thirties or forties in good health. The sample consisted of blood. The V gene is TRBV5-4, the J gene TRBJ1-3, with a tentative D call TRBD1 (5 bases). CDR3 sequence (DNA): TGTGCCAGCAGCCCACAGCGGGACCTGGGAAACACCATATATTTT. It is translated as CASSPQRDLGNTIYF. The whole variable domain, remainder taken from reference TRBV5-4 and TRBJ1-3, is ETGVTQSPTHLIKTRGQQVTLRCSSQSGHNTVSWYQQALGQGPQFIFQYYREEENGRGNFPPRFSGLQFPNYSSELNVNALELDDSALYLCASSPQRDLGNTIYFGEGSWLTVV.